The clone carrying this T cell receptor beta chain was counted between two and nine times. These data originate in a study of blood T cell repertoires in COVID-19. Study context: Some COVID-19 samples were acute and others convalescent; all came from the United States, Italy and Spain. The analysed material was cDNA or gDNA that came from T cells, B-cell-depleted T cells, or PBMCs.

The V and J ends lost 2 bases and 6 bases respectively, with 7 bases between them. The CDR3 is 13 residues long. Study processing details: Reference gene primer amplification in the assay estimated nucleated cell counts. Clones were read by immunoSEQ multiplex PCR, and TCRdb kept only the in-frame ones, dropping some. The D gene and trimming were derived from the DNA, and the V and J assignments and clone size from that table. This sample has 190,000 or so clones, with about 80% found just once. The receptor was isolated from a human donor with acute or convalescent COVID-19. The donor label of this sample is uncertain. The chain carries TRBV12-3 or TRBV12-4 and TRBJ2-2; unclear D gene. Sequencing was done on a sample of peripheral blood. The CDR3 loop reads CASSLSPAGELFF. In DNA, the CDR3 is TGTGCCAGCAGTTTATCCCCGGCCGGGGAGCTGTTTTTT.